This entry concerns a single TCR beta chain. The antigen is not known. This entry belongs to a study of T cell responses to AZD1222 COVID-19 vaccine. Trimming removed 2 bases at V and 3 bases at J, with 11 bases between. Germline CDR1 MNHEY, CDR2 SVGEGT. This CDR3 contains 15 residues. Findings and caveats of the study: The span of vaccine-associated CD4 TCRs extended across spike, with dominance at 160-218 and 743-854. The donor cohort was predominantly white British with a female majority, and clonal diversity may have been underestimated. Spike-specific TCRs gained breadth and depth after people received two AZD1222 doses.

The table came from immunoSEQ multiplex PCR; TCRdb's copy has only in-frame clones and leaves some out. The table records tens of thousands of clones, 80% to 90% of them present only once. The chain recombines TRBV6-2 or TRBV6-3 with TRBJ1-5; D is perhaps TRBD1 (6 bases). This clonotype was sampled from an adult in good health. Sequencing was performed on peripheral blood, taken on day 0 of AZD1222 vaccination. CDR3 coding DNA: TGTGCCAGCAGTTACGGGGGCTTGAACAATCAGCCCCAGCATTTT. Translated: CASSYGGLNNQPQHF.